Below, one T cell receptor (beta chain) is given with its context. Its cognate antigen is unknown. The sample belongs to a study of T cell repertoires in cytomegalovirus infection. The wider study: Newly reported HLA-C-restricted and thoroughly characterized HLA-B-restricted CMV epitopes were employed. Signatures in public TCR beta sequences pointed to both CMV infection and matching HLA type.

Whole-study findings and limits: CMV carriers with the relevant HLA were identified by cumulative public TCR beta family frequency. Clonotype analysis showed dominance of the ex vivo response by HLA-C-restricted CMV-specific TCR beta clonotypes.

Via MiXCR, TCRdb re-called the reads, giving one row per CDR3 protein. Of hundreds of thousands of distinct CDR3 sequences listed, more than 40% were seen once; the top ten hold just under 45%. In germline, CDR1 is SEHNR, CDR2 FQNEAQ (reference sequence). Deletions cut 5 bases from V and 2 bases from J, with 16 bases between. CDR3 length: 16 residues. This TCR was sampled from a human donor in good health (CMV status not recorded). Some clones in this sample may be carry-over from other donors' samples. The source material was cultured PBMCs, sampled from culture after CMV antigen stimulation. The rearrangement joins TRBV7-9 to TRBJ2-1, with D perhaps matching TRBD2 (6 bases). The CDR3 DNA is TGTGCCAGCAGCCCCCCCATCGGGGGACCCTACAATGAGCAGTTCTTC. This sequence encodes CASSPPIGGPYNEQFF.